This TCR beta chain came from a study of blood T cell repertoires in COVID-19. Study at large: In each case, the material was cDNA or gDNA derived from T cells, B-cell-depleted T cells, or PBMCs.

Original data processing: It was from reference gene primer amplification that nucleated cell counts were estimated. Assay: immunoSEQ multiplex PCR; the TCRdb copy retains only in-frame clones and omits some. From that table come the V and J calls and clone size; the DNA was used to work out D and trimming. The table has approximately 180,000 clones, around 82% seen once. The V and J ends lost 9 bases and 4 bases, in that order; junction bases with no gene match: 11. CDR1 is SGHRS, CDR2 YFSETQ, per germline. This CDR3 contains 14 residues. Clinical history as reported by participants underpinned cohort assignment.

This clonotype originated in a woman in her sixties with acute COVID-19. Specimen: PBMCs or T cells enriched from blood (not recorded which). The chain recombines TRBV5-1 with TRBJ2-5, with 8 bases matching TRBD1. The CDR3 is CATSPGQASETQYF. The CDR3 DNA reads TGCGCCACTTCCCCGGGACAGGCGTCAGAGACCCAGTACTTC.